This entry is about one TCR beta chain. Antigen: not known. The repertoire was sequenced with immunoSEQ multiplex PCR; TCRdb's copy has only in-frame clones and lacks some. The table has 700,000 to 950,000 clones, about 96% seen once. Germline-derived CDR1 and CDR2 are SGHRS and YFSETQ. V was clipped by 4 bases and J by 1 base; unmatched bases: 8. The CDR3 is 15 amino acids. The sample is drawn from a study of shared clonotypes between healthy human individuals. Positive CCR7 selection of CD45RO-negative cells yielded the naive CD8 cells, and terminally differentiated effector memory CD45RA+ cells were excluded. General study points: A reduction in generation probabilities was seen for non-shared clonotypes relative to those shared by all four donors. Relative to memory subsets, naive subsets generally showed larger estimated richness.

The clonotype originates from a man aged 25-40 years in good health. V usage is TRBV5-1 and J usage is TRBJ2-7, with 7 bases aligning to TRBD2. Sequences were obtained from naive CD8+ T cells sorted from blood. In nucleotides, the CDR3 is TGCGCCAGCAGCGCCTACCCTAGCGGATCCTACGAGCAGTACTTC. Its protein is CASSAYPSGSYEQYF.